This is a list of T cell receptor beta chains from one sample in a study of shared clonotypes between healthy human individuals. The assay was immunoSEQ multiplex PCR, and TCRdb's table has in-frame clones only and misses some. The data hold about 820,000 clones, with around 92% observed a single time. The material sequenced was naive CD8+ T cells sorted from blood. Source of these receptors: a man aged 25 to 40 in good health. Both conserved end residues are part of each CDR3. D genes are given only for firm matches. Rows may omit the clone size; those that give it use once, few, many or a size class.

D gene: TRBD1
clone size: .
V gene: TRBV27
J gene: TRBJ2-7
CDR3 DNA: TGTGCCAGCAGTGATGGACAGGAATACTACGAGCAGTACTTC
CDR3 protein: CASSDGQEYYEQYF

D gene: TRBD1
clone size: .
V gene: TRBV4-1
J gene: TRBJ2-2
CDR3 DNA: TGCGCCAGCAGCCCCTCGGGACAGGGAGACACCGGGGAGCTGTTTTTT
CDR3 protein: CASSPSGQGDTGELFF

D gene: TRBD2
clone size: once
V gene: TRBV5-8
J gene: TRBJ2-2
CDR3 DNA: TGTGCCAGCAGCTTAGCGACTAGCGGTTACGGGGAGCTGTTTTTT
CDR3 protein: CASSLATSGYGELFF

D gene: .
clone size: .
V gene: TRBV7-3
J gene: TRBJ2-1
CDR3 DNA: TGTGCCAGCAGCTTGATGAGAGGGAACAATCGCAATGAGCAGTTCTTC
CDR3 protein: CASSLMRGNNRNEQFF

D gene: .
clone size: .
V gene: TRBV27
J gene: TRBJ2-7
CDR3 DNA: TGTGCCAGCAGTTTGGCAGCTACCTACGAGCAGTACTTC
CDR3 protein: CASSLAATYEQYF

D gene: .
clone size: .
V gene: TRBV15
J gene: TRBJ2-7
CDR3 DNA: TGTGCCACCAGCAACTCTCTGGCCAGGGACCACGAGCAGTACTTC
CDR3 protein: CATSNSLARDHEQYF

D gene: .
clone size: .
V gene: TRBV30
J gene: TRBJ2-3
CDR3 DNA: TGTGCCTTGGACGGGGGTCGAGGCGCAGATACGCAGTATTTT
CDR3 protein: CALDGGRGADTQYF

D gene: .
clone size: .
V gene: TRBV5-1
J gene: TRBJ2-5
CDR3 DNA: TGCGCCAGCAGCTTGGCCGACGAACAAGAGACCCAGTACTTC
CDR3 protein: CASSLADEQETQYF

D gene: .
clone size: .
V gene: TRBV2
J gene: TRBJ2-1
CDR3 DNA: TGTGCCAGCAGTGATGGGGTCAGCTCCTACAATGAGCAGTTCTTC
CDR3 protein: CASSDGVSSYNEQFF

D gene: TRBD2
clone size: .
V gene: TRBV25-1
J gene: TRBJ2-2
CDR3 DNA: TGTGCCAGCAGTGAGGCCCTCACTAGCGGGAGGCGCACCGGGGAGCTGTTTTTT
CDR3 protein: CASSEALTSGRRTGELFF

D gene: .
clone size: .
V gene: TRBV19
J gene: TRBJ2-7
CDR3 DNA: TGTGCCAGTAGTCTCTCGGGGAGGACCTACGAGCAGTACTTC
CDR3 protein: CASSLSGRTYEQYF

D gene: .
clone size: .
V gene: TRBV4-3
J gene: TRBJ2-1
CDR3 DNA: TGCGCCAGCGGAGCCAATCTCCTACACAATGAGCAGTTCTTC
CDR3 protein: CASGANLLHNEQFF

D gene: TRBD1
clone size: .
V gene: TRBV27
J gene: TRBJ2-1
CDR3 DNA: TGTGCCAGCAGTCCCTCGGGACAGGTAAATGAGCAGTTCTTC
CDR3 protein: CASSPSGQVNEQFF

D gene: .
clone size: .
V gene: TRBV2
J gene: TRBJ2-7
CDR3 DNA: TGTGCCAGCAGTGGCGGGACCTACGAGCAGTACTTC
CDR3 protein: CASSGGTYEQYF

D gene: TRBD2
clone size: .
V gene: TRBV7-6
J gene: TRBJ2-1
CDR3 DNA: TGTGCCAGCAGCTTAGCTTTAGCGGGAGGCCGCAATGAGCAGTTCTTC
CDR3 protein: CASSLALAGGRNEQFF

D gene: TRBD1
clone size: once
V gene: TRBV4-1
J gene: TRBJ2-7
CDR3 DNA: TGCGCCAGCAGCCAAGCAGGGGGATTCACCTACGAGCAGTACTTC
CDR3 protein: CASSQAGGFTYEQYF

D gene: .
clone size: .
V gene: TRBV9
J gene: TRBJ1-4
CDR3 DNA: TGTGCCAGCAGCGAGGACTCGGGGAATGAAAAACTGTTTTTT
CDR3 protein: CASSEDSGNEKLFF

D gene: .
clone size: .
V gene: TRBV27
J gene: TRBJ2-5
CDR3 DNA: TGTGCCAGCAGTTTATCGATAATCGGAACGGGGAGTCAAGAGACCCAGTACTTC
CDR3 protein: CASSLSIIGTGSQETQYF

D gene: .
clone size: .
V gene: TRBV7-9
J gene: TRBJ2-7
CDR3 DNA: TGTGCCAGCAGCTCGCAGGACACTTTCGACGAGCAGTACTTC
CDR3 protein: CASSSQDTFDEQYF

D gene: .
clone size: .
V gene: TRBV29-1
J gene: TRBJ2-7
CDR3 DNA: TGCAGCGTTTACGGGAACTCCTACGAGCAGTACTTC
CDR3 protein: CSVYGNSYEQYF

D gene: .
clone size: .
V gene: TRBV5-6
J gene: TRBJ2-5
CDR3 DNA: TGTGCCAGCAGCTTAAGGGGGTCTCGGGAGACCCAGTACTTC
CDR3 protein: CASSLRGSRETQYF

D gene: .
clone size: .
V gene: TRBV7-9
J gene: TRBJ1-5
CDR3 DNA: TGTGCCAGCAGCCTAGAGAATCAGCCCCAGCATTTT
CDR3 protein: CASSLENQPQHF

D gene: .
clone size: .
V gene: TRBV9
J gene: TRBJ2-6
CDR3 DNA: TGTGCCAGCAGCGTCCCCAGGGCGGAGGGGGCCAACGTCCTGACTTTC
CDR3 protein: CASSVPRAEGANVLTF

D gene: .
clone size: once
V gene: TRBV11-1
J gene: TRBJ2-1
CDR3 DNA: TGTGCCAGCAGCTTAGGCCCCCCTGGGGACGCGGGTACGTTCTTC
CDR3 protein: CASSLGPPGDAGTFF

D gene: .
clone size: .
V gene: TRBV28
J gene: TRBJ1-2
CDR3 DNA: TGTGCCAGCAGTTTCGTAGGGGTTGGGGGCTACACCTTC
CDR3 protein: CASSFVGVGGYTF

D gene: TRBD2
clone size: .
V gene: TRBV6-5
J gene: TRBJ2-1
CDR3 DNA: TGTGCCAGCAGTGGACTAGCGGGAGTTTTTAATGAGCAGTTCTTC
CDR3 protein: CASSGLAGVFNEQFF

D gene: TRBD2
clone size: .
V gene: TRBV10-2
J gene: TRBJ2-3
CDR3 DNA: TGCGCCAGCACCGGACTAGCGGGAGCCCCAGATACGCAGTATTTT
CDR3 protein: CASTGLAGAPDTQYF

D gene: TRBD2
clone size: .
V gene: TRBV5-5
J gene: TRBJ2-3
CDR3 DNA: TGTGCCAGCAGCCCCGGACTAGCGGAATCTAGCACAGATACGCAGTATTTT
CDR3 protein: CASSPGLAESSTDTQYF

D gene: .
clone size: .
V gene: TRBV7-2
J gene: TRBJ2-1
CDR3 DNA: TGTGCCAGCAGCTTGCCAAGAAATGAGCAGTTCTTC
CDR3 protein: CASSLPRNEQFF

D gene: .
clone size: .
V gene: TRBV27
J gene: TRBJ2-1
CDR3 DNA: TGTGCCAGCAGTGGCGGGGACAGTTACAATGAGCAGTTCTTC
CDR3 protein: CASSGGDSYNEQFF

D gene: TRBD1
clone size: .
V gene: TRBV7-8
J gene: TRBJ1-1
CDR3 DNA: TGTGCCAGCAGAGCGACAGGGATGAACACTGAAGCTTTCTTT
CDR3 protein: CASRATGMNTEAFF

D gene: .
clone size: .
V gene: TRBV15
J gene: TRBJ1-1
CDR3 DNA: TGTGCCACCAGCCCGGTGAACACTGAAGCTTTCTTT
CDR3 protein: CATSPVNTEAFF

D gene: TRBD1
clone size: .
V gene: TRBV5-8
J gene: TRBJ2-4
CDR3 DNA: TGTGCCAGCAGCTTGATGACAGGGACGGCCAAAAACATTCAGTACTTC
CDR3 protein: CASSLMTGTAKNIQYF

D gene: TRBD1
clone size: .
V gene: TRBV25-1
J gene: TRBJ2-7
CDR3 DNA: TGTGCCAGCAGTGGGGACAGGGACTACGAGCAGTACTTC
CDR3 protein: CASSGDRDYEQYF

D gene: .
clone size: .
V gene: TRBV14
J gene: TRBJ1-2
CDR3 DNA: TGTGCCAGCAGCCAGTCAGCTCACTATGGCTACACCTTC
CDR3 protein: CASSQSAHYGYTF

D gene: .
clone size: .
V gene: TRBV27
J gene: TRBJ2-5
CDR3 DNA: TGTGCCAGCAGTTTGAATCCAGTCAGGGCGGCTTCCGAGACCCAGTACTTC
CDR3 protein: CASSLNPVRAASETQYF